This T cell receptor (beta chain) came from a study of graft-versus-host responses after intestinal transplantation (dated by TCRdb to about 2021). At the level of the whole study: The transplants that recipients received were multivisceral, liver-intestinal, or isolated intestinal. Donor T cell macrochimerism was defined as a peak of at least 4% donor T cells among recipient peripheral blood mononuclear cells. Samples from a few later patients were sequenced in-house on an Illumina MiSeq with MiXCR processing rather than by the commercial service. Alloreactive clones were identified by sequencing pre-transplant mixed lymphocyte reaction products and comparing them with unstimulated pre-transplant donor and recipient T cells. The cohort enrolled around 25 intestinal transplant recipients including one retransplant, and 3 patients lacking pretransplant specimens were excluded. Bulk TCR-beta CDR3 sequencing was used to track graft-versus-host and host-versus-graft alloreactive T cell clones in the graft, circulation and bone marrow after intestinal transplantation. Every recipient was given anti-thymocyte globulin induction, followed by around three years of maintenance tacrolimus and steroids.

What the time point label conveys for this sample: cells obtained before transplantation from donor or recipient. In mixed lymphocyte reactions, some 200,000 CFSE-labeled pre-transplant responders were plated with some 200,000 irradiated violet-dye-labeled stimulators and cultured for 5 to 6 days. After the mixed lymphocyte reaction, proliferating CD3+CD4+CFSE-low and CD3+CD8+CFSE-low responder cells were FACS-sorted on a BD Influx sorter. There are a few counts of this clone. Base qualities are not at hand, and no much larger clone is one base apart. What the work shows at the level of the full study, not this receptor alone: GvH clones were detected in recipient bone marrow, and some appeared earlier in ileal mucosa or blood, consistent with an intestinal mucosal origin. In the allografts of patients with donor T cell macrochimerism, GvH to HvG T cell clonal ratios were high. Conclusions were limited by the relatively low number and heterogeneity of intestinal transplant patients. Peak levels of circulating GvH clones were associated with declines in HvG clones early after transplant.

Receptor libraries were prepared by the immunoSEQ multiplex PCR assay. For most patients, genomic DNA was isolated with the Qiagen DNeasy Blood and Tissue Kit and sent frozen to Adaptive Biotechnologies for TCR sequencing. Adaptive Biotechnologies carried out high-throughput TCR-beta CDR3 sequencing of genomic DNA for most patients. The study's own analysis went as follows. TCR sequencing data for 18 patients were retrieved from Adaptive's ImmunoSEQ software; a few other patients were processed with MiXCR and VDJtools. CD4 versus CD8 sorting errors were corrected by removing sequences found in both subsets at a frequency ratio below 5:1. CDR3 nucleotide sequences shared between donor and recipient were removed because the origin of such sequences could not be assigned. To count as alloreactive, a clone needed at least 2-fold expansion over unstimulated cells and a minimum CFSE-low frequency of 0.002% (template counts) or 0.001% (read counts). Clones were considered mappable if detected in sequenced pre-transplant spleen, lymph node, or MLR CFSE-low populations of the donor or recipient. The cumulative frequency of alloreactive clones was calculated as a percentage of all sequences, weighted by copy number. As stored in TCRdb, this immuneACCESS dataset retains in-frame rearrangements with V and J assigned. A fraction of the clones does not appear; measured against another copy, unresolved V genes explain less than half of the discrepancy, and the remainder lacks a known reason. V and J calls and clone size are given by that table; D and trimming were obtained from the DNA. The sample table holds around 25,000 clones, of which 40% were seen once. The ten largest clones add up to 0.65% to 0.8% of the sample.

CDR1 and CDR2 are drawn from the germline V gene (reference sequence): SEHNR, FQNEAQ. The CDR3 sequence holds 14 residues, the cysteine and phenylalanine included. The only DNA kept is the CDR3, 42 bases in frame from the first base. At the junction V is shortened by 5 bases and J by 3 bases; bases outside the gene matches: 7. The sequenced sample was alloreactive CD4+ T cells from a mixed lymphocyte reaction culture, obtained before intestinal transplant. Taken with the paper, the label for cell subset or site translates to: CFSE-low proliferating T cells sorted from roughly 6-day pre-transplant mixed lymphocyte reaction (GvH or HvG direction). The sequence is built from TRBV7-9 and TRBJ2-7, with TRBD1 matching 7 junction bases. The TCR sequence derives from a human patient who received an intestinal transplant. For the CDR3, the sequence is CASSITGEGYEQYF. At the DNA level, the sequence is TGTGCCAGCAGCATCACAGGGGAAGGCTACGAGCAGTACTTC.